Listed here are 32 T cell receptor beta chains from one sample, sequenced in a study of PD-L1 blockade in urothelial cancer (dated by TCRdb to about 2017). Library generation was performed with the immunoSEQ multiplex PCR assay. TCRdb took this table from immuneACCESS and kept in-frame rearrangements with V and J called. Such tables lack part of the clones; where checked against another copy, unresolved V genes explain under half of the gap, and the rest is unexplained. In this sample the table shows about 45,000 clones, roughly four fifths of which occur a single time. Approximately 13% of the sample goes to the ten largest clones. The meaning of the sample's time point label: peripheral blood 6 weeks after treatment start. The specimen comprised PBMCs, sampled around atezolizumab (anti-PD-L1) treatment. The receptors shown here come from a man aged 60 to 75 with urothelial cancer.

A single count supports this clone. V usage is TRBV10-3 and J usage is TRBJ2-7; 11 bases agree with TRBD2. J lost 4 bases, V lost 3 bases, and 8 bases had no gene match. Germline loops: CDR1 ENHRY, CDR2 SYGVKD. The CDR3 totals 16 residues. This chain's CDR3 is CAISDPPSSGRYEQYF. DNA of the CDR3: TGTGCCATCAGTGACCCTCCGTCTAGCGGGAGGTACGAGCAGTACTTC.

The J gene is TRBJ2-1, the V gene TRBV6-5, with TRBD2 identical over 7 bases. Trimming at V came to 0 bases and at J to 7 bases, leaving 6 bases not matched to a gene. Germline assignment: CDR1 MNHEY and CDR2 SVGAGI. The CDR3 covers 15 residues. For the CDR3, the DNA is TGTGCCAGCAGTTACTCGAGTGGGAGGGTAAATGAGCAGTTCTTC. Protein sequence: CASSYSSGRVNEQFF.

The CDR3 DNA follows: TGTGCCGCAGGGACTAGCGGTTCCTACGAGCAGTACTTC. Its translation is CAAGTSGSYEQYF. The chain uses TRBV27 and TRBJ2-7, with 11 bases aligning to TRBD2. The germline V gene encodes CDR1 MNHEY and CDR2 SMNVEV (reference sequence). J was trimmed by 1 base and V by 11 bases; bases with no gene match: 4. The CDR3 consists of 13 residues.

This clone was observed a handful of times. V and J are TRBV7-2 and TRBJ2-7, with D tentatively TRBD2 (5 bases). The CDR3 loop spans 14 amino acids. V lost 2 bases and J lost 1, with 9 bases in between. Per the germline V gene, CDR1 is SGHTA and CDR2 is FQGNSA. CDR3 residues: CASSLKRGSYEQYF. The CDR3 DNA is TGTGCCAGCAGCTTAAAACGGGGATCCTACGAGCAGTACTTC.

The chain employs TRBV19 and TRBJ1-1, with 7 nucleotides matching TRBD1. The CDR3 runs 16 residues. V lost 4 bases, J lost 1 base, and 9 bases stayed unmatched. Germline V CDR1 and CDR2: LNHDA, SQIVND (reference sequence). The CDR3 DNA sequence: TGTGCCAGTAGTACTGTGGGACAGCCCCGGAACACTGAAGCTTTCTTT. Translated: CASSTVGQPRNTEAFF.

In this sample, this clone turned up a few times. The V and J genes are TRBV7-9 and TRBJ1-1, with a tentative D call TRBD1 (5 bases). Trimming removed 4 bases from V and 6 bases from J, with 15 bases in between. The CDR3 is made up of 14 amino acids. The germline V gene encodes CDR1 SEHNR and CDR2 FQNEAQ (reference sequence). The CDR3 spells CASSSDIIGAEAFF. The CDR3 DNA follows: TGTGCCAGCAGCTCGGACATTATTGGGGCTGAAGCTTTCTTT.

The rearrangement links TRBV5-4 to TRBJ2-1, with D unresolved. Trimming took off 4 bases at V and 3 bases at J, with 8 bases between the two ends. Germline CDR1 SGHNT, CDR2 YYREEE (reference sequence). CDR3 length: 13 residues. The CDR3 DNA follows: TGTGCCAGCAGCCCTCGTAACTACAATGAGCAGTTCTTC. This codes for CASSPRNYNEQFF.

Note on this clone: The same CDR3 arises from other DNA sequences in this sample as well. The genes are TRBV2 and TRBJ2-7, with a weak D call TRBD2 (5 bases). The CDR3 contains 11 residues. Germline V lookup: CDR1 SNHLY, CDR2 FYNNEI. Trimming took off 6 bases at V and 4 bases at J, with 7 bases between the two ends. For the CDR3, the DNA is TGTGCCAGCAGGGGAGAATACGAGCAGTACTTC. Amino acids: CASRGEYEQYF.

J is TRBJ1-1 and V is TRBV5-4, with 10 bases lining up with TRBD1. Unmatched junction bases numbered 4, after V lost 4 bases and J lost 1 base. This CDR3 contains 15 residues. Germline V gene lookup returns CDR1 SGHNT and CDR2 YYREEE (reference sequence). CDR3 in DNA: TGTGCCAGCAGCCCCCGGACAGGGGGGAACACTGAAGCTTTCTTT. It is translated as CASSPRTGGNTEAFF. The complete variable domain, with remaining parts taken from reference TRBV5-4 and TRBJ1-1, reads ETGVTQSPTHLIKTRGQQVTLRCSSQSGHNTVSWYQQALGQGPQFIFQYYREEENGRGNFPPRFSGLQFPNYSSELNVNALELDDSALYLCASSPRTGGNTEAFFGQGTRLTVV.

The chain joins TRBV4-3 to TRBJ2-3, with 7 bases that match TRBD1. The J segment lost 2 bases and the V segment lost 2 bases, leaving 7 bases of the junction unmatched. Germline assignment: CDR1 LGHNA and CDR2 YSLEER. The CDR3 has 16 amino acids. CDR3 in DNA: TGCGCCAGCAGCCAATCTGGACAGGCCCTCACAGATACGCAGTATTTT. It translates to CASSQSGQALTDTQYF.

The chain employs TRBV7-2 and TRBJ2-1, with 10 bases that match TRBD2. This CDR3 spans 13 amino acids. CDR1 and CDR2 from the germline V gene are SGHTA and FQGNSA. V was clipped by 1 base and J by 16 bases; unmatched bases: 7. CDR3 in DNA: TGTGCCAGCAGCTTAGTCCTAGCGGGAGTCCAATTCTTC. Amino acid sequence: CASSLVLAGVQFF.

The J gene is TRBJ1-5, the V gene TRBV19; 8 bases map to TRBD1. The CDR3 covers 19 residues. CDR1 and CDR2 from the germline V gene are LNHDA and SQIVND (reference sequence). V trimming: 7 bases; J trimming: 6 bases; junction bases outside the gene matches: 23. CDR3 in amino acids: CASTPQGALLVAAAQPQHF. The CDR3 DNA follows: TGTGCCAGTACACCTCAGGGGGCGCTATTGGTAGCCGCGGCTCAGCCCCAGCATTTT.

The J gene is TRBJ1-5, the V gene TRBV9; a weak D match, TRBD1 (6 bases). This CDR3 region has 14 residues. In germline, CDR1 is SGDLS, CDR2 YYNGEE. V dropped 4 bases and J dropped 6 bases, with 14 bases sitting between them. CDR3 amino acids: CASSLAGDGQPQHF. In DNA, the CDR3 is TGTGCCAGCAGCCTCGCAGGGGACGGTCAGCCCCAGCATTTT.

V usage is TRBV5-1 and J usage is TRBJ2-7; 9 positions agree with TRBD1. Germline CDR1 and CDR2: SGHRS and YFSETQ. The CDR3 contains 15 residues. J gave up 2 bases and V 0 bases, and 3 bases lay outside the gene matches. The CDR3 loop is CASSLGDRDPYEQYF. CDR3 in DNA: TGCGCCAGCAGCTTGGGGGACAGGGACCCCTACGAGCAGTACTTC.

The gene calls are TRBV27 and TRBJ2-5; TRBD2 is a possible D gene (6 bases). Trimming shortened V by 5 bases and J by 4 bases, and 14 bases separated the two germline ends. The CDR3 length is 14 residues. Germline V gives CDR1 MNHEY, CDR2 SMNVEV (reference sequence). DNA of the CDR3: TGTGCCAGCAGTGGGTCGGGGACTCTAGAGACCCAGTACTTC. This gives the protein CASSGSGTLETQYF.

The rearrangement joins TRBV7-6 to TRBJ2-2; D possibly corresponds to TRBD2 (7 bases). V was shortened by 3 bases and J by 7 bases, with 12 bases between the two germline ends. The CDR3 is 14 amino acids. Looked up from germline, CDR1 is SGHVS and CDR2 is FNYEAQ. CDR3 bases: TGTGCCAGCAGCTTGGGGGGGCTCGGCGGGGAGCTGTTTTTT. As protein: CASSLGGLGGELFF.

CDR3 bases: TGTGCCAGCCATAGCGGGAGGATGTACAATGAGCAGTTCTTC. It specifies CASHSGRMYNEQFF. This rearrangement joins TRBV28 to TRBJ2-1; 10 bases are a match to TRBD2. V dropped 8 bases and J dropped 4; count of bases not matched to a gene: 5. The CDR3 consists of 14 residues. CDR1 and CDR2 from the germline V gene are MDHEN and SYDVKM. Drawing the rest from reference TRBV28 and TRBJ2-1, the complete variable domain is DVKVTQSSRYLVKRTGEKVFLECVQDMDHENMFWYRQDPGLGLRLIYFSYDVKMKEKGDIPEGYSVSREKKERFSLILESASTNQTSMYLCASHSGRMYNEQFFGPGTRLTVL.

This clone showed up just once. This rearrangement joins TRBV27 to TRBJ2-7; D remains unclear. The V end was cut by 4 bases, the J end by 6 bases, with 7 bases between. Per germline, CDR1 MNHEY and CDR2 SMNVEV (reference sequence). CDR3 length equals 11 residues. CDR3 in DNA: TGTGCCAGCAGTTATATGGCCGAGCAGTACTTC. It is translated as CASSYMAEQYF.

For the CDR3, the DNA is TGTGCCAGCAGGTTATTAGCGGGAGGCTCCTACAATGAGCAGTTCTTC. Its protein is CASRLLAGGSYNEQFF. The chain couples TRBV2 to TRBJ2-1; TRBD2 matches at 10 bases. There are 16 residues in the CDR3. Germline assignment: CDR1 SNHLY and CDR2 FYNNEI. With V trimmed by 6 bases and J by 0 bases, 5 bases remained unmatched.

This sequence joins TRBV4-1 and TRBJ1-3; TRBD1 might be the D (5 bases). CDR3 length: 16 residues. V was shortened by 1 base and J by 0 bases, with 10 bases between the two germline ends. The V gene's germline CDR1 is MGHRA and CDR2 YSYEKL. The DNA for the CDR3 is TGCGCCAGCAGCCAAGCCGACAGACTCTCTGGAAACACCATATATTTT. Amino acid sequence: CASSQADRLSGNTIYF.

This clone was observed a single time. The rearrangement links TRBV5-5 to TRBJ1-2, with 8 bases lining up with TRBD1. This CDR3 contains 15 residues. Germline trimming cut 0 bases from V and 8 bases from J; bases unmatched to any gene: 9. The germline V gene has CDR1 SGHKS and CDR2 YYEKEE (reference sequence). CDR3 in DNA: TGTGCCAGCAGCTTGGAGGCGCAGGGGGCTAAGGGCTACACCTTC. Its protein product is CASSLEAQGAKGYTF. The full variable domain, rest sourced from reference TRBV5-5 and TRBJ1-2, is DAGVTQSPTHLIKTRGQQVTLRCSPISGHKSVSWYQQVLGQGPQFIFQYYEKEERGRGNFPDRFSARQFPNYSSELNVNALLLGDSALYLCASSLEAQGAKGYTFGSGTRLTVV.

The chain couples TRBV28 to TRBJ2-7; TRBD2 matches 10 bases. The CDR3 is made up of 19 amino acids. After removal of 1 base from V and 3 bases from J, the junction contained 15 bases not matched to a gene. CDR1 and CDR2 from the germline V gene are MDHEN and SYDVKM. CDR3 loop: CASSLFLGGLAGVNYEQYF. The CDR3 DNA sequence: TGTGCCAGCAGTTTATTTCTAGGGGGGCTAGCGGGGGTCAACTACGAGCAGTACTTC.

This sequence joins TRBV6-5 and TRBJ2-3; tentatively, D is TRBD1 (5 bases). Trimming shortened V by 2 bases and J by 5 bases, and 8 bases separated the two germline ends. The CDR3 covers 13 residues. The V gene's germline CDR1 is MNHEY and CDR2 SVGAGI. This CDR3 reads CASSYTQGDTQYF. As DNA, the CDR3 is TGTGCCAGCAGTTACACCCAGGGAGATACGCAGTATTTT.

The gene calls are TRBV2 and TRBJ2-7; tentatively, D is TRBD1 (6 bases). Germline values: CDR1 SNHLY, CDR2 FYNNEI. The CDR3 has 18 amino acids. The V end lost 6 bases, the J end lost 0 bases, and 24 bases lay between the germline ends. CDR3 loop: CASRRWGRDMTGSYEQYF. DNA of the CDR3: TGTGCCAGCAGGCGCTGGGGGCGCGATATGACGGGCTCCTACGAGCAGTACTTC.

The V call is TRBV9, the J call TRBJ2-7; D is ambiguous. V lost 2 bases to trimming and J lost 0 bases, with 9 bases between them. The CDR3 extends over 14 amino acids. CDR1 and CDR2 (germline): SGDLS, YYNGEE. The CDR3 protein is CASSVGQSSYEQYF. CDR3 coding DNA: TGTGCCAGCAGCGTGGGCCAGAGCTCCTACGAGCAGTACTTC.

This clone occurred once. This sequence joins TRBV28 and TRBJ1-2; 7 bases fit TRBD1. V gave up 3 bases and J gave up 8 bases; unmatched junction bases: 6. The CDR3 is 13 amino acids. In germline, CDR1 is MDHEN, CDR2 SYDVKM. The CDR3 here is CASSLGQIGGYTF. Written as DNA, the CDR3 is TGTGCCAGCAGTTTGGGACAGATCGGGGGCTACACCTTC.

Details on this clone: One end of the junction fails to match germline, which may point to a read error. V gene TRBV7-7 combines with J gene TRBJ2-1; TRBD2 matches at 10 bases. CDR1 is SSHAT and CDR2 is FNYEAQ in the germline V gene (reference sequence). This CDR3 has 16 amino acids. The CDR3: CASSLDGAGGPSEQFF. The CDR3 DNA sequence: TGTGCTAGCAGCTTAGATGGAGCGGGAGGGCCGAGTGAGCAGTTCTTC.

V and J are TRBV4-3 and TRBJ2-4; 10 bases match TRBD2. This CDR3 comprises 17 residues. Germline V gene lookup returns CDR1 LGHNA and CDR2 YSLEER. Trimming at V came to 0 bases and at J to 9 bases, leaving 11 bases not matched to a gene. CDR3 bases: TGCGCCAGCAGCCAAGATCCTGGAGGGCTAGCGGGAGCCATTCAGTACTTC. Residues: CASSQDPGGLAGAIQYF.

The chain links TRBV28 to TRBJ1-2; 8 nucleotides match TRBD1. Germline V lookup: CDR1 MDHEN, CDR2 SYDVKM. CDR3 length: 11 amino acids. With V trimmed by 6 bases and J by 11 bases, 5 bases remained unmatched. The CDR3 protein is CASRVRDRYTF. For the CDR3, the DNA is TGTGCCAGCAGAGTGCGGGACAGGTACACCTTC.

This chain uses TRBV7-2 with TRBJ2-2; D is undetermined. This CDR3 region has 15 residues. Germline lookup yields CDR1 SGHTA and CDR2 FQGNSA. V was pared by 5 bases and J by 3 bases, with 13 bases between. The CDR3, as DNA: TGTGCCAGCAGCCCAAGCAGGCCGTACACCGGGGAGCTGTTTTTT. Translated: CASSPSRPYTGELFF. The entire variable domain, with the rest obtained from reference TRBV7-2 and TRBJ2-2, is as follows: GAGVSQSPSNKVTEKGKDVELRCDPISGHTALYWYRQSLGQGLEFLIYFQGNSAPDKSGLPSDRFSAERTGGSVSTLTIQRTQQEDSAVYLCASSPSRPYTGELFFGEGSRLTVL.

The chain has TRBV9 and TRBJ1-1; 8 bases are shared with TRBD1. The CDR3 has 15 amino acids. Germline-derived CDR1 and CDR2 are SGDLS and YYNGEE. J gave up 1 base and V 2 bases, and 4 bases lay outside the gene matches. The DNA for the CDR3 is TGTGCCAGCAGCGTGGGGACAGGACCGAACACTGAAGCTTTCTTT. Protein: CASSVGTGPNTEAFF.

V gene TRBV4-2 combines with J gene TRBJ1-6; 7 nucleotides agree with TRBD1. With V trimmed by 2 bases and J by 6 bases, 4 bases remained unmatched. In germline, CDR1 is LGHNA, CDR2 YNFKEQ. CDR3 size: 15 residues. The CDR3 protein is CASSQTGESNSPLHF. CDR3 DNA: TGTGCCAGCAGCCAAACAGGGGAGAGTAATTCACCCCTCCACTTT.